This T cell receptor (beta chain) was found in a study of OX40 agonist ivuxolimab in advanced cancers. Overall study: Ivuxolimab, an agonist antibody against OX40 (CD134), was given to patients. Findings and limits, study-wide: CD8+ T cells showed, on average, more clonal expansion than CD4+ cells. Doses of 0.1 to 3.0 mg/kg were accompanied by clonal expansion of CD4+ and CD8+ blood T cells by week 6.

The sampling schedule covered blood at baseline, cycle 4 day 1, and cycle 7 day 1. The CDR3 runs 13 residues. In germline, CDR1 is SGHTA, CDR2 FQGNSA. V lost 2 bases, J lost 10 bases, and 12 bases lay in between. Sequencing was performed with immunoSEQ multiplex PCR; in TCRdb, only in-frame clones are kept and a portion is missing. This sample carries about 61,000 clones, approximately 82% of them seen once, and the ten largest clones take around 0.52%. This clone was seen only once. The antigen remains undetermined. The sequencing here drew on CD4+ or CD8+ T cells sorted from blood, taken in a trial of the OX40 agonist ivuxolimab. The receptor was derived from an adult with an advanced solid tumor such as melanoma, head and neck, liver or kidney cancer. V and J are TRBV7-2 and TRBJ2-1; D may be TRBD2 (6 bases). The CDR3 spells CASSLLVLAEQFF. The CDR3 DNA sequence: TGTGCCAGCAGCTTACTGGTTCTAGCGGAGCAGTTCTTC.